These 14 T cell receptor beta chains share one sample of origin, sequenced in a study of beta chain features in type 1 diabetes. The antigens these receptors bind are not known. Sequencing targeted expressed TCRB transcripts, as all isolated RNA had been reverse transcribed. Clones were read by immunoSEQ multiplex PCR, and TCRdb kept only the in-frame ones, dropping some. In the table there are about 370,000 clones, about 10% of which are singletons. Study-level points and caveats: Shorter TCRB CDR3s, moderately but significantly so, were found in Type 1 diabetes patients in all four CD4+ subsets.

The source material was central memory CD4+ T cells from blood. These receptors came from a man aged 25 to 45 with type 1 diabetes.

This clone was seen more than once but under ten times. The chain has TRBV6-5 and TRBJ1-5, with unresolved D. This CDR3 has 12 amino acids. CDR1 is MNHEY, CDR2 SVGAGI, per germline. The V end was cut by 6 bases, the J end by 4 bases, with 7 bases between. In nucleotides, the CDR3 is TGTGCCAGCAGGGACCGAAATCAGCCCCAGCATTTT. Translated, it gives CASRDRNQPQHF.

Many counts were recorded for this clone. This chain joins TRBV10-3 and TRBJ1-1, with D possibly being TRBD1 (5 bases). The germline gives CDR1 ENHRY, CDR2 SYGVKD. The CDR3 runs 14 residues. V was shortened by 0 bases and J by 4 bases, with 9 bases between the two germline ends. The CDR3 sequence is CAISESMRGTEAFF. CDR3 DNA sequence: TGTGCCATCAGTGAGTCGATGAGGGGCACTGAAGCTTTCTTT.

This clone was counted only a few times. The chain is built from TRBV28 and TRBJ2-1; unclear D gene. Germline V gene sequence: CDR1 MDHEN, CDR2 SYDVKM. Trimming shortened V by 2 bases and J by 10 bases, and 6 bases separated the two germline ends. The CDR3 is 11 amino acids. The CDR3 DNA reads TGTGCCAGCAGTTTAGGTGGGGAGCAGTTCTTC. It encodes CASSLGGEQFF.

The sample holds many counts of this clone. Sequence at one end of the junction differs from germline and may be a read error. The chain is built from TRBV18 and TRBJ2-7, with TRBD1 matching 10 bases. The germline V gene encodes CDR1 KGHSH and CDR2 LQKENI. The CDR3 consists of 14 residues. The CDR3 DNA sequence: TGTGCCAGCTCACTCTCGCCGGGACAGGGGACGACACACTTC. As protein: CASSLSPGQGTTHF.

This clone has just a few counts. This rearrangement joins TRBV10-3 to TRBJ2-7; TRBD1 matches 8 bases. J was trimmed by 1 base and V by 2 bases; bases with no gene match: 4. The CDR3 contains 15 residues. Germline V gene sequence: CDR1 ENHRY, CDR2 SYGVKD. CDR3 amino acids: CAISEVGQGSYEQYF. CDR3 nucleotides: TGTGCCATCAGTGAGGTAGGACAGGGTTCCTACGAGCAGTACTTC.

This clone was seen a few times. This chain joins TRBV6-6 and TRBJ1-3; D perhaps matches TRBD1 (6 bases). This CDR3 is 13 amino acids long. Trimming pared 9 bases from V and 4 bases from J, leaving 13 bases between. Germline loops: CDR1 MNHNY, CDR2 SVGAGI (reference sequence). CDR3 residues: CASSRGTGNTIYF. In DNA form, the CDR3 reads TGTGCCAGTTCCAGGGGCACAGGAAACACCATATATTTT.

The sample holds a few counts of this clone. The chain has TRBV6-5 and TRBJ2-7, with D perhaps matching TRBD1 or TRBD2 (5 bases each). Per the germline V gene, CDR1 is MNHEY and CDR2 is SVGAGI. Trimming shortened V by 7 bases and J by 0 bases, and 10 bases separated the two germline ends. This CDR3 has 13 residues. The CDR3 loop is CASKRDGSYEQYF. CDR3 sequence (DNA): TGTGCCAGCAAAAGGGACGGCTCCTACGAGCAGTACTTC.

There are a few counts of this clone. This CDR3 is also generated by other DNA sequences in the sample. The V and J genes are TRBV5-1 and TRBJ2-1; D is ambiguous. The CDR3 extends over 12 amino acids. The V end was cut by 3 bases, the J end by 8 bases, with 9 bases between. CDR1 and CDR2 (germline): SGHRS, YFSETQ. CDR3 DNA sequence: TGCGCCAGCAGCTGGACCTCAGATGAGCAGTTCTTC. This gives the protein CASSWTSDEQFF.

This clone was seen more than once but under ten times. The V gene is TRBV4-3, the J gene TRBJ2-3; D might be TRBD1 (5 bases). This CDR3 contains 15 residues. Germline V gene data show CDR1 as LGHNA and CDR2 as YSLEER. Trimming took 0 bases from V and 6 from J, leaving 13 bases between them. The CDR3 protein is CASSQDSRARDTQYF. Written as DNA, the CDR3 is TGCGCCAGCAGCCAAGATAGCAGGGCGAGGGATACGCAGTATTTT.

This clone was seen only a few times. The sample contains more than one DNA sequence encoding this CDR3. The chain carries TRBV11-2 and TRBJ1-5; 7 positions match TRBD1. CDR1 is SGHAT, CDR2 FQNNGV, per germline. V dropped 4 bases and J dropped 6; count of bases not matched to a gene: 3. There are 13 residues in the CDR3. Written as DNA, the CDR3 is TGTGCCAGCAGCTCACAGGGGAGTCAGCCCCAGCATTTT. Encoded protein: CASSSQGSQPQHF.

This clone was seen a handful of times. The CDR3 region has the DNA TGCGCCAGCAGCTTGATGGCGGCGAACACCGGGGAGCTGTTTTTT. Amino acids: CASSLMAANTGELFF. This chain uses TRBV5-1 with TRBJ2-2; D unclear. Germline CDR1 is SGHRS and CDR2 is YFSETQ. CDR3 length: 15 residues. The V and J ends lost 1 base and 0 bases respectively, with 7 bases between them.

This chain connects TRBV5-1 to TRBJ2-3; D unresolved. From germline, CDR1 is SGHRS and CDR2 YFSETQ. CDR3 length: 14 residues. V was cut by 3 bases and J by 2 bases, with 10 bases left in between. CDR3 bases: TGCGCCAGCAGCTGGGCTGAAAACACAGATACGCAGTATTTT. This codes for CASSWAENTDTQYF.

The chain links TRBV7-2 to TRBJ2-7; 9 nucleotides align to TRBD2. The germline V gene encodes CDR1 SGHTA and CDR2 FQGNSA. V gave up 2 bases and J gave up 1 base; unmatched junction bases: 9. The CDR3 is 17 amino acids. CDR3 region: CASSLTIAGVGSYEQYF. CDR3 nucleotides: TGTGCCAGCAGCTTAACGATAGCGGGAGTGGGATCCTACGAGCAGTACTTC.

The chain uses TRBV14 and TRBJ2-7; D tentatively fits TRBD1 or TRBD2 (5 bases each). CDR1 and CDR2 from the germline V gene are SGHDN and FVKESK. Trimming cost V 0 bases and J 4 bases, with 13 bases left between them. This CDR3 is 15 amino acids long. This chain's CDR3 is CASSQDRVREYEQYF. CDR3 DNA: TGTGCCAGCAGCCAAGATCGCGTCAGGGAGTACGAGCAGTACTTC. The full variable domain, in which reference TRBV14 and TRBJ2-7 provide the parts outside the CDR3, is EAGVTQFPSHSVIEKGQTVTLRCDPISGHDNLYWYRRVMGKEIKFLLHFVKESKQDESGMPNNRFLAERTGGTYSTLKVQPAELEDSGVYFCASSQDRVREYEQYFGPGTRLTVT.